The 29 T cell receptor beta chains in this list originate from one sample, sequenced in a study of OX40 agonist ivuxolimab in advanced cancers. Generated by immunoSEQ multiplex PCR, the TCRdb table keeps only in-frame clones and is missing some. The sample carries about 52,000 clones, over 80% recorded once. Sequenced material: CD4+ or CD8+ T cells sorted from blood, taken in a trial of the OX40 agonist ivuxolimab. The origin of the receptors is an adult with an advanced solid tumor such as melanoma, head and neck, liver or kidney cancer.

The CDR3 nucleotides are TGTGCCAGCAGTCACGATGGGGCCCCAGATACGCAGTATTTT. Its protein product is CASSHDGAPDTQYF. The chain links TRBV5-6 to TRBJ2-3, with D perhaps matching TRBD1 (5 bases). Germline V CDR1 and CDR2: SGHDT, YYEEEE. The V end lost 5 bases, the J end lost 4 bases, and 14 bases lay between the germline ends. This CDR3 spans 14 amino acids.

The chain employs TRBV27 and TRBJ2-7, with a tentative D call TRBD2 (5 bases). V lost 2 bases to trimming and J lost 4 bases, with 21 bases between them. The CDR3 is 17 amino acids. Germline CDR1 MNHEY, CDR2 SMNVEV (reference sequence). As DNA, the CDR3 is TGTGCCAGCAGTTTAGGGCCATCCAGCGGTGTTTTATACGAGCAGTACTTC. Its protein product is CASSLGPSSGVLYEQYF.

The genes are TRBV5-1 and TRBJ2-3; perhaps TRBD1 as D (5 bases). CDR3 length: 16 amino acids. Per germline, CDR1 SGHRS and CDR2 YFSETQ. The germline V and J ends were trimmed by 2 bases and 0 bases, with 13 bases remaining between them. The DNA for the CDR3 is TGCGCCAGCAGCTTCCTAGGGGTAATCAGCACAGATACGCAGTATTTT. This gives the protein CASSFLGVISTDTQYF.

V is TRBV5-4 and J is TRBJ2-2; D not certain. This CDR3 contains 14 residues. Trimming pared 4 bases from V and 6 bases from J, leaving 13 bases between. Germline V CDR1 and CDR2: SGHNT, YYREEE (reference sequence). This CDR3 reads CASSPNRASGELFF. CDR3 coding DNA: TGTGCCAGCAGCCCCAACCGGGCGTCCGGGGAGCTGTTTTTT.

This rearrangement joins TRBV10-3 to TRBJ2-4; 11 positions match TRBD2. The J segment lost 0 bases and the V segment lost 2 bases, leaving 9 bases of the junction unmatched. There are 19 residues in the CDR3. Germline CDR1 reads ENHRY; CDR2 reads SYGVKD. This CDR3 reads CAISERILAGEIAKNIQYF. CDR3 DNA: TGTGCCATCAGTGAGCGTATACTAGCGGGAGAAATAGCCAAAAACATTCAGTACTTC.

V gene TRBV11-2 combines with J gene TRBJ1-2; unclear D gene. V was pared by 1 base and J by 2 bases, with 8 bases between. Germline V gene data show CDR1 as SGHAT and CDR2 as FQNNGV. This CDR3 has 14 amino acids. For the CDR3, the DNA is TGTGCCAGCAGCTTAGTGAAAGGCAACTATGGCTACACCTTC. It yields the protein CASSLVKGNYGYTF.

In the case of this clone: Other DNA sequences of this sample code for an identical CDR3. The rearrangement uses TRBV2 and TRBJ2-5; 9 positions match TRBD1. Looked up from germline, CDR1 is SNHLY and CDR2 is FYNNEI. The CDR3 is 14 residues long. J gave up 5 bases and V 4 bases, and 5 bases lay outside the gene matches. CDR3 sequence (DNA): TGTGCCAGCAGTGGTCGACAGGGGGGGGAGACCCAGTACTTC. Residues: CASSGRQGGETQYF.

The chain employs TRBV5-6 and TRBJ2-7; D assignment may be TRBD1 or TRBD2 (6 bases each). Germline CDR1 reads SGHDT; CDR2 reads YYEEEE. The length of the CDR3 is 14 residues. The ends were cut back, 1 base at V and 6 bases at J, with 14 bases in the middle. The CDR3 DNA reads TGTGCCAGCAGCTTGATGTCGGGGGCGGGCGAGCAGTACTTC. Translated, it gives CASSLMSGAGEQYF.

The chain uses TRBV2 and TRBJ1-1; tentative D call: TRBD1 (6 bases). Germline assignment: CDR1 SNHLY and CDR2 FYNNEI. The CDR3 is made up of 16 amino acids. Trimming cost V 3 bases and J 6 bases, with 20 bases left between them. Here the CDR3 DNA reads TGTGCCAGCAGTGACAGTGTGGGACAAAGCTTCGCTGAAGCTTTCTTT. The encoded protein is CASSDSVGQSFAEAFF.

The chain links TRBV7-7 to TRBJ2-2, with 8 nucleotides matching TRBD1. The CDR3 spans 16 residues. The V and J ends lost 2 bases and 3 bases, in that order; junction bases with no gene match: 5. Germline CDR1 reads SSHAT; CDR2 reads FNYEAQ (reference sequence). The DNA of the CDR3 is TGTGCCAGCAGCTTATGGCAGGGGGCTGACACCGGGGAGCTGTTTTTT. Amino acid sequence: CASSLWQGADTGELFF.

This chain connects TRBV10-2 to TRBJ1-1; D possibly corresponds to TRBD1 (5 bases). CDR3 length: 11 residues. The germline V gene has CDR1 WSHSY and CDR2 SAAADI. Deletions cut 8 bases from V and 10 bases from J, with 14 bases between. The CDR3 loop reads CASRDAGLAFF. CDR3 DNA sequence: TGCGCCAGCCGGGACGCGGGGTTAGCTTTCTTT.

This clone was recorded only once. The chain carries TRBV6-5 and TRBJ1-3; TRBD1 aligns across 7 bases. The germline V gene has CDR1 MNHEY and CDR2 SVGAGI. The J segment lost 4 bases and the V segment lost 0 bases, leaving 3 bases of the junction unmatched. The CDR3 sequence is 15 residues long. CDR3 coding DNA: TGTGCCAGCAGTTACTCGACAGGGATGGGAAACACCATATATTTT. This gives the protein CASSYSTGMGNTIYF.

This clone was seen a handful of times. The chain carries TRBV19 and TRBJ1-5; D is unclear. The CDR3 covers 11 residues. Trimming took off 8 bases at V and 8 bases at J, with 10 bases between the two ends. The germline V gene has CDR1 LNHDA and CDR2 SQIVND (reference sequence). The CDR3 coding sequence is TGTGCCAGTGGTTCCCTGGAGCCCCAGCATTTT. This sequence encodes CASGSLEPQHF.

V is TRBV10-3 and J is TRBJ2-5; D remains ambiguous. V was trimmed by 2 bases and J by 1 base, leaving 8 bases between them. The CDR3 is 14 amino acids. Germline values: CDR1 ENHRY, CDR2 SYGVKD. The CDR3 DNA reads as TGTGCCATCAGTGAGGTCGATGGCCAAGAGACCCAGTACTTC. This sequence encodes CAISEVDGQETQYF.

The rearrangement joins TRBV15 to TRBJ2-7; D is tentatively TRBD1 or TRBD2 (5 bases each). V shed 5 bases and J shed 0 bases, with 14 bases lying between them. The CDR3 sequence is 15 residues long. Per germline, CDR1 LNHNV and CDR2 YYDKDF (reference sequence). DNA for the CDR3: TGTGCCACCAGCGGGCGAAGGGGACCCTCCTACGAGCAGTACTTC. Its protein is CATSGRRGPSYEQYF.

This rearrangement joins TRBV6-5 to TRBJ2-3, with D perhaps matching TRBD2 (6 bases). Between the trimmed V and J ends, which lost 5 bases and 0 bases, there was a span of 9 bases. The CDR3 length is 14 residues. Germline CDR1 and CDR2: MNHEY and SVGAGI. The CDR3 nucleotides read TGTGCCAGCAGTACCGGGACTAGCACAGATACGCAGTATTTT. This encodes CASSTGTSTDTQYF.

The count of this clone is one. The chain employs TRBV18 and TRBJ2-1, with D possibly matching TRBD2 (6 bases). V was cut by 3 bases and J by 0 bases, with 15 bases left in between. The CDR3 contains 17 residues. The V gene's germline CDR1 is KGHSH and CDR2 LQKENI. The CDR3 is CASSPKRRESSYNEQFF. The CDR3 coding sequence is TGTGCCAGCTCACCTAAGCGCCGGGAGAGCTCCTACAATGAGCAGTTCTTC.

The chain uses TRBV14 and TRBJ2-5, with 10 positions matching TRBD1. Germline CDR1 is SGHDN and CDR2 is FVKESK. Trimming at V came to 4 bases and at J to 4 bases, leaving 6 bases not matched to a gene. The CDR3 has 15 amino acids. The CDR3 DNA reads as TGTGCCAGCAGCCCTATGACAGGGGGCCTAGAGACCCAGTACTTC. Translating it yields CASSPMTGGLETQYF.

The CDR3 is CASSTGSGNAGGKGHEQYF. The CDR3 DNA follows: TGTGCCAGCAGCACCGGGTCAGGCAACGCAGGGGGTAAGGGGCACGAGCAGTACTTC. This rearrangement joins TRBV7-9 to TRBJ2-7; TRBD1 matches at 7 bases. The CDR3 totals 19 residues. V shed 5 bases, J shed 5 bases, and the junction held 24 bases outside the gene matches. The germline V gene has CDR1 SEHNR and CDR2 FQNEAQ (reference sequence).

The chain employs TRBV29-1 and TRBJ2-7; 7 bases are a match to TRBD2. CDR3 length: 14 amino acids. CDR1 SQVTM and CDR2 ANQGSEA come from the germline V gene. Unmatched junction bases numbered 4, after V lost 2 bases and J lost 0 bases. The CDR3 reads CSVERLADSYEQYF. The CDR3 nucleotides are TGCAGCGTTGAAAGGCTAGCGGACTCCTACGAGCAGTACTTC.

The chain uses TRBV5-1 and TRBJ2-1; D is perhaps TRBD2 (5 bases). Germline values: CDR1 SGHRS, CDR2 YFSETQ. The CDR3 loop spans 18 amino acids. Deletions cut 0 bases from V and 0 bases from J, with 16 bases between. The CDR3 bases are TGCGCCAGCAGCTTGGCCGGCGTGGCGGGCGGCTCCTACAATGAGCAGTTCTTC. Its translation is CASSLAGVAGGSYNEQFF. Based on the CDR3 plus reference TRBV5-1 and TRBJ2-1, the full variable domain is KAGVTQTPRYLIKTRGQQVTLSCSPISGHRSVSWYQQTPGQGLQFLFEYFSETQRNKGNFPGRFSGRQFSNSRSEMNVSTLELGDSALYLCASSLAGVAGGSYNEQFFGPGTRLTVL.

The chain joins TRBV7-9 to TRBJ2-1, with TRBD1 matching 12 bases. CDR1 is SEHNR, CDR2 FQNEAQ, per germline (reference sequence). Germline trimming cut 5 bases from V and 7 bases from J; bases unmatched to any gene: 6. The CDR3 length is 15 residues. This CDR3 reads CASSAGTGGKNEQFF. In DNA form, the CDR3 reads TGTGCCAGCAGCGCCGGGACAGGGGGCAAGAATGAGCAGTTCTTC.

This rearrangement joins TRBV28 to TRBJ2-1; 10 bases map to TRBD1. J lost 8 bases, V lost 6 bases, and 7 bases had no gene match. The V gene's germline CDR1 is MDHEN and CDR2 SYDVKM. CDR3 size: 14 residues. DNA of the CDR3: TGTGCCAGCAGGCGACAGGGGGCGAATGATGAGCAGTTCTTC. This gives the protein CASRRQGANDEQFF. The full variable domain, completed using reference TRBV28 and TRBJ2-1, is DVKVTQSSRYLVKRTGEKVFLECVQDMDHENMFWYRQDPGLGLRLIYFSYDVKMKEKGDIPEGYSVSREKKERFSLILESASTNQTSMYLCASRRQGANDEQFFGPGTRLTVL.

V usage is TRBV5-4 and J usage is TRBJ1-1, with TRBD1 matching 7 bases. The CDR3 runs 17 residues. The V and J ends lost 0 bases and 0 bases, in that order; junction bases with no gene match: 8. From germline, CDR1 is SGHNT and CDR2 YYREEE (reference sequence). The CDR3 DNA reads as TGTGCCAGCAGCTTGGCAGGGACAGCCGCTTTGAACACTGAAGCTTTCTTT. Its translation is CASSLAGTAALNTEAFF.

The gene calls are TRBV28 and TRBJ1-3; D not resolved. The CDR3 is 16 amino acids. The germline CDR1 and CDR2 sequences are MDHEN and SYDVKM. Between the trimmed V and J ends, which lost 3 bases and 0 bases, there was a span of 12 bases. The CDR3 region has the DNA TGTGCCAGCAGTTTCCTACAGTTAAACTCTGGAAACACCATATATTTT. Protein product: CASSFLQLNSGNTIYF.

The V and J genes are TRBV27 and TRBJ2-4, with 9 bases aligning to TRBD1. The V segment lost 4 bases and the J segment 0 bases; nucleotides outside the gene matches: 7. Per germline, CDR1 MNHEY and CDR2 SMNVEV (reference sequence). The CDR3 spans 17 residues. In DNA form, the CDR3 reads TGTGCCAGCAGTTCCCTCGGACAGGGGTTAGCCAAAAACATTCAGTACTTC. It specifies CASSSLGQGLAKNIQYF.

The gene calls are TRBV6-4 and TRBJ2-3, with 11 bases identical to TRBD2. Trimming at V came to 3 bases and at J to 5 bases, leaving 4 bases not matched to a gene. Germline loops: CDR1 MRHNA, CDR2 SNTAGT. This CDR3 has 15 residues. The CDR3 DNA is TGTGCCAGCAGTGAAATAGCGGGAGGGCAAGATACGCAGTATTTT. This translates into CASSEIAGGQDTQYF.

The rearrangement joins TRBV4-1 to TRBJ2-3; 12 bases map to TRBD2. The trim removed 3 bases at V and 0 bases at J, leaving 4 bases unmatched. The CDR3 consists of 17 residues. Germline assignment: CDR1 MGHRA and CDR2 YSYEKL. The CDR3 sequence: CASSQELAGGSTDTQYF. The CDR3 region has the DNA TGCGCCAGCAGCCAGGAACTAGCGGGAGGCAGCACAGATACGCAGTATTTT.

This clone has a single count. The chain has TRBV28 and TRBJ1-1; a possible D gene is TRBD1 (5 bases). Germline values: CDR1 MDHEN, CDR2 SYDVKM. The CDR3 is 11 residues long. Trimming removed 10 bases from V and 3 bases from J, with 9 bases in between. CDR3 coding DNA: TGTGCCACCGCGGGGGACACTGAAGCTTTCTTT. Amino acids: CATAGDTEAFF.